This T cell receptor beta chain is from a study of blood T cell repertoires in COVID-19 (dated by TCRdb to about 2020). In terms of the full investigation: Samples from collaborators originated in the United States, Italy and Spain and spanned both the acute and convalescent phases of COVID-19. The material from the prospective study consisted of cDNA or gDNA derived from T cells, B-cell-depleted T cells, or PBMCs. Deeply sampled blood TCRbeta repertoires from subjects exposed to, actively infected with, or recovered from COVID-19 were included in the dataset. The repertoires were released in a freely available public database meant as a resource for research on the immune response to SARS-CoV-2. Samples were obtained from the ongoing ImmuneRACE study (first 160 participants) and from some 1,200 subjects provided by 6 global collaborators. Sample metadata almost always included a de-identified subject ID, COVID-19 status, age in years and sex. Where available, HLA class I and class II types were obtained from metadata supplied by the sample provider rather than from assay-based typing.

Only one count was recorded for this clone. The clone's antigen remains unknown. No clone much larger than this one lies a single base away; base qualities are absent. Samples from volunteer blood donors who had recovered from COVID-19 were contributed by a second Seattle source. The collaborating institutions used their own protocols to collect whole blood in K2EDTA tubes. For TCRbeta analysis, collaborator samples were shipped as frozen whole blood, as isolated PBMCs, or as DNA extracted from either sample type. TCRbeta CDR3 regions were amplified from genomic DNA by means of the immunoSEQ Assay, a bias-controlled multiplex PCR. In the source study's methods: The number of nucleated cells in each sample was estimated by amplification of reference gene primers within the assay. To quantify the absolute abundance of each unique TCRbeta CDR3 rearrangement, sequence reads were collapsed and filtered. For each sample, productive Simpson clonality was calculated as the square root of Simpson's diversity index over productive rearrangements. Imported from immuneACCESS, the table was reduced by TCRdb to in-frame sequences with V and J called. These copies leave out some clones; in studies compared against another copy, an unresolved V gene accounts for under half, and the cause of the remainder is not known. V, J and clone size reflect that table, while D and trimming were determined from the DNA. The table for this sample lists about 190,000 clones; roughly 80% of them were counted only once. Together, the top ten hold 13% of the sample.

The paper's findings and limits, for the study overall: The quantity of clinical and demographic metadata differed by source and by participant and was supplied without curation.

CDR1 and CDR2 (MNHEY, SVGAGI) derive from the germline V gene. The CDR3 spans 16 residues, from the cysteine through the phenylalanine. Only the CDR3 part of the read is kept: 48 bases, read in frame from the first base. For this chain, trimming is 4 bases at the V end and 2 bases at the J end, and the number of junction bases without a gene match is 8. Sequenced input: peripheral blood. This receptor chain uses TRBV6-5 and TRBJ1-3, with 7 junctional bases fitting TRBD1. The sequence derives from a man in his forties or fifties who had recovered from COVID-19. The bases are TGTGCCAGCAGTTCTCCCCCGGGGACAGCTGGAAACACCATATATTTT. Its translation is CASSSPPGTAGNTIYF.